This is a list of T cell receptor beta chains from one sample in a study of technical replicates of blood from a few donors. Method: immunoSEQ multiplex PCR; TCRdb's copy keeps in-frame clones and lacks some. Of tens of thousands of clones listed, just under 95% are singletons. Sequencing input: T cells isolated from PBMCs. Receptors were obtained from a human donor in good health. Both conserved end residues are part of each CDR3. The D gene is left open where the match is weak. Size is stated for part of the rows, as once, few or many counts, or as a class when the clone is expanded.

d_gene: TRBD1; abundance: once; j_gene: TRBJ1-2; v_gene: TRBV27; CDR3nt: TGTGCCAGCAGTCTACAGGGGACTAGTTATGGCTACACCTTC; CDR3aa: CASSLQGTSYGYTF
d_gene: TRBD1; abundance: NA; j_gene: TRBJ2-7; v_gene: TRBV14; CDR3nt: TGTGCCAGCAGCCTCCGAGGGGGCCTCGAGCAGTACTTC; CDR3aa: CASSLRGGLEQYF
d_gene: NA; abundance: NA; j_gene: TRBJ2-7; v_gene: TRBV30; CDR3nt: TGTGCCTGGAGTCATAACTACCCCTCCTACGAGCAGTACTTC; CDR3aa: CAWSHNYPSYEQYF
d_gene: TRBD2; abundance: NA; j_gene: TRBJ2-7; v_gene: TRBV2; CDR3nt: TGTGCCAGCAGTCCTGTTACTAGCGGGCCCTTTTACGAGCAGTACTTC; CDR3aa: CASSPVTSGPFYEQYF
d_gene: TRBD2; abundance: NA; j_gene: TRBJ2-2; v_gene: TRBV7-9; CDR3nt: TGTGCCAGCAGCTCCCCCCTAGCGGGGATGAACACCGGGGAGCTGTTTTTT; CDR3aa: CASSSPLAGMNTGELFF
d_gene: NA; abundance: few; j_gene: TRBJ2-7; v_gene: TRBV6-5; CDR3nt: TGTGCCAGCAGGAGGGAAAACACCTACGAGCAGTACTTC; CDR3aa: CASRRENTYEQYF
d_gene: NA; abundance: NA; j_gene: TRBJ1-2; v_gene: TRBV5-1; CDR3nt: TGCGCCAGCAGCCCCTCCTTGTCCTATGGCTACACCTTC; CDR3aa: CASSPSLSYGYTF
d_gene: TRBD2; abundance: NA; j_gene: TRBJ2-3; v_gene: TRBV10-3; CDR3nt: TGTGCCATCAGTGACCAAAAGGGTAGCGGGAGTATGACAGATACGCAGTATTTT; CDR3aa: CAISDQKGSGSMTDTQYF
d_gene: TRBD1; abundance: NA; j_gene: TRBJ2-3; v_gene: TRBV29-1; CDR3nt: TGCAGCAGTAACACAAACGGGACAGCTTTCACAGATACGCAGTATTTT; CDR3aa: CSSNTNGTAFTDTQYF
d_gene: NA; abundance: NA; j_gene: TRBJ2-2; v_gene: TRBV6-5; CDR3nt: TGTGCCAGCAGTTACTCGACGGGCGGGGAGCTGTTTTTT; CDR3aa: CASSYSTGGELFF
d_gene: TRBD1; abundance: NA; j_gene: TRBJ1-3; v_gene: TRBV7-9; CDR3nt: TGTGCCAGCAGCCCTGACAGGGCTGGAAACACCATATATTTT; CDR3aa: CASSPDRAGNTIYF
d_gene: NA; abundance: NA; j_gene: TRBJ2-7; v_gene: TRBV27; CDR3nt: TGTGCCAGCAGTTTCTTCAGGTCCTACGAGCAGTACTTC; CDR3aa: CASSFFRSYEQYF
d_gene: NA; abundance: once; j_gene: TRBJ2-7; v_gene: TRBV5-1; CDR3nt: TGCGCCAGCAAGGACAGAAATCCCTCCTACGAGCAGTACTTC; CDR3aa: CASKDRNPSYEQYF
d_gene: TRBD2; abundance: few; j_gene: TRBJ2-2; v_gene: TRBV7-3; CDR3nt: TGTGCCAGCGGGCCTACTAGCGGGAGTAACACCGGGGAGCTGTTTTTT; CDR3aa: CASGPTSGSNTGELFF
d_gene: TRBD1; abundance: once; j_gene: TRBJ1-2; v_gene: TRBV28; CDR3nt: TGTGCCAGCAGTTTACCGAACCCGACAGGGGATCGTGGCTACACCTTC; CDR3aa: CASSLPNPTGDRGYTF
d_gene: TRBD2; abundance: NA; j_gene: TRBJ2-7; v_gene: TRBV7-9; CDR3nt: TGTGCCAGCAGCTTACTCCTAGCGGGAGGTCCGCTTTACTTC; CDR3aa: CASSLLLAGGPLYF
d_gene: TRBD2; abundance: NA; j_gene: TRBJ2-7; v_gene: TRBV9; CDR3nt: TGTGCCAGCAGCGTAGCTCAGACTAGCGCCGACTACGAGCAGTACTTC; CDR3aa: CASSVAQTSADYEQYF
d_gene: NA; abundance: NA; j_gene: TRBJ2-1; v_gene: TRBV27; CDR3nt: TGTGCCAGCAGTTCCCTTGGACTCCACAATGAGCAGTTCTTC; CDR3aa: CASSSLGLHNEQFF
d_gene: NA; abundance: NA; j_gene: TRBJ1-2; v_gene: TRBV28; CDR3nt: TGTGCCAGCAGGGGACGGGAGTATGGCTACACCTTC; CDR3aa: CASRGREYGYTF
d_gene: TRBD1; abundance: NA; j_gene: TRBJ1-4; v_gene: TRBV6-4; CDR3nt: TGTGCCAGCAGTGAGCAGACAGGGACTAATGAAAAACTGTTTTTT; CDR3aa: CASSEQTGTNEKLFF
d_gene: NA; abundance: NA; j_gene: TRBJ2-7; v_gene: TRBV18; CDR3nt: TGTGCCAGCTCACCGACAGTCTACGAGCAGTACTTC; CDR3aa: CASSPTVYEQYF
d_gene: NA; abundance: NA; j_gene: TRBJ1-5; v_gene: TRBV14; CDR3nt: TGTGCCAGCAGCCAACAGGGTTATAGCAATCAGCCCCAGCATTTT; CDR3aa: CASSQQGYSNQPQHF
d_gene: NA; abundance: NA; j_gene: TRBJ1-2; v_gene: TRBV6-6; CDR3nt: TGTGCCAGCAGTATAGGTAGGGACATCCTACAATATGGCTACACCTTC; CDR3aa: CASSIGRDILQYGYTF
d_gene: NA; abundance: NA; j_gene: TRBJ2-1; v_gene: TRBV10-1; CDR3nt: TGCGCCAGCAGTTGTCCCCAGCCTCTCTTACTAAATGAGCAGTTCTTC; CDR3aa: CASSCPQPLLLNEQFF
d_gene: NA; abundance: NA; j_gene: TRBJ2-5; v_gene: TRBV25-1; CDR3nt: TGTGCCAGCAGTGAATGGGGGGGCGCGGAGACCCAGTACTTC; CDR3aa: CASSEWGGAETQYF
d_gene: NA; abundance: NA; j_gene: TRBJ2-7; v_gene: TRBV29-1; CDR3nt: TGCAGCGTTGATGGGGGCAGGGAAACGGGCGAGCAGTACTTC; CDR3aa: CSVDGGRETGEQYF
d_gene: NA; abundance: NA; j_gene: TRBJ2-3; v_gene: TRBV19; CDR3nt: TGTGCCAGTAGTATAAACGAGCTTCGCCGAAGCACAGATACGCAGTATTTT; CDR3aa: CASSINELRRSTDTQYF
d_gene: TRBD1; abundance: NA; j_gene: TRBJ1-1; v_gene: TRBV7-6; CDR3nt: TGTGCCGTGGACAGGGGGCCGAACACTGAAGCTTTCTTT; CDR3aa: CAVDRGPNTEAFF
d_gene: TRBD2; abundance: NA; j_gene: TRBJ2-1; v_gene: TRBV6-5; CDR3nt: TGTGCCAGCAGTTACCTAGCGGGACCCCCATATGAGCAGTTCTTC; CDR3aa: CASSYLAGPPYEQFF
d_gene: TRBD1; abundance: NA; j_gene: TRBJ2-2; v_gene: TRBV29-1; CDR3nt: TGCAGCGTTCGTAGACAGGGGGCGAGCGGGGAGCTGTTTTTT; CDR3aa: CSVRRQGASGELFF
d_gene: TRBD1; abundance: NA; j_gene: TRBJ1-1; v_gene: TRBV19; CDR3nt: TGTGCCAGTAACCTAGACAGGGACACCACTGAAGCTTTCTTT; CDR3aa: CASNLDRDTTEAFF
d_gene: TRBD2; abundance: NA; j_gene: TRBJ2-1; v_gene: TRBV29-1; CDR3nt: TGCAGCGTCGGACTAGCGGGAGGGGAGGAGCAGTTCTTC; CDR3aa: CSVGLAGGEEQFF
d_gene: NA; abundance: NA; j_gene: TRBJ1-1; v_gene: TRBV7-9; CDR3nt: TGTGCCAGCAGCTTGGCAGTCACTGAAGCTTTCTTT; CDR3aa: CASSLAVTEAFF
d_gene: TRBD2; abundance: NA; j_gene: TRBJ2-3; v_gene: TRBV30; CDR3nt: TGTGCCTGGAGGAAATTAGCGGGAGTTGGAGATACGCAGTATTTT; CDR3aa: CAWRKLAGVGDTQYF
d_gene: TRBD1; abundance: NA; j_gene: TRBJ2-3; v_gene: TRBV5-1; CDR3nt: TGCGCCAGCAGCTTGGACAGGGGGGGCACAGATACGCAGTATTTT; CDR3aa: CASSLDRGGTDTQYF
d_gene: NA; abundance: NA; j_gene: TRBJ1-3; v_gene: TRBV18; CDR3nt: TGTGCCAGCTCACCCGGGACATCCTACTCTGGAAACACCATATATTTT; CDR3aa: CASSPGTSYSGNTIYF
d_gene: TRBD1; abundance: NA; j_gene: TRBJ2-5; v_gene: TRBV5-1; CDR3nt: TGCGCCAGCAGCTTAAACTATGGACAGGTCGAGACCCAGTACTTC; CDR3aa: CASSLNYGQVETQYF
d_gene: NA; abundance: NA; j_gene: TRBJ2-6; v_gene: TRBV6-1; CDR3nt: TGTGCCAGCAGAGGGGGGGTTGGGGCCAACGTCCTGACTTTC; CDR3aa: CASRGGVGANVLTF
d_gene: NA; abundance: NA; j_gene: TRBJ2-7; v_gene: TRBV28; CDR3nt: TGTGCCAGCAGTTTATCCTGGGACACCGCCTACGAGCAGTACTTC; CDR3aa: CASSLSWDTAYEQYF
d_gene: NA; abundance: NA; j_gene: TRBJ2-5; v_gene: TRBV7-7; CDR3nt: TGTGCCAGCACCTCGGACACTGAGGAAGAGACCCAGTACTTC; CDR3aa: CASTSDTEEETQYF
d_gene: NA; abundance: NA; j_gene: TRBJ1-2; v_gene: TRBV7-8; CDR3nt: TGTGCCAGCAGCTCGACTACGGCCTATGGCTACACCTTC; CDR3aa: CASSSTTAYGYTF
d_gene: NA; abundance: NA; j_gene: TRBJ2-1; v_gene: TRBV7-8; CDR3nt: TGTGCCAGCAGCTTAGGGCTAGTCGGCGGGAAAAGGTACAATGAGCAGTTCTTC; CDR3aa: CASSLGLVGGKRYNEQFF
d_gene: TRBD2; abundance: NA; j_gene: TRBJ2-7; v_gene: TRBV5-6; CDR3nt: TGTGCCAGCAGACAAACTAGCGGTTACGAGCAGTACTTC; CDR3aa: CASRQTSGYEQYF
d_gene: NA; abundance: NA; j_gene: TRBJ2-5; v_gene: TRBV19; CDR3nt: TGTGCCAGTAGTTTAAGCCCCGGGGAGACCCAGTACTTC; CDR3aa: CASSLSPGETQYF
d_gene: TRBD1; abundance: NA; j_gene: TRBJ2-7; v_gene: TRBV28; CDR3nt: TGTGCCAGCAATACAGGGGGCTCCTACGAGCAGTACTTC; CDR3aa: CASNTGGSYEQYF
d_gene: TRBD2; abundance: NA; j_gene: TRBJ2-7; v_gene: TRBV13; CDR3nt: TGTGCCAGCAGACCCAGGACTAGCCTCGAGGAGCAGTACTTC; CDR3aa: CASRPRTSLEEQYF
d_gene: TRBD1; abundance: NA; j_gene: TRBJ1-1; v_gene: TRBV5-1; CDR3nt: TGCGCCAGCAGAGGACAGGGAGTATGGGCTTTCTTT; CDR3aa: CASRGQGVWAFF
d_gene: NA; abundance: NA; j_gene: TRBJ1-3; v_gene: TRBV28; CDR3nt: TGTGCCAGCATGGGCAGGGGTGTAGTGAACACCATATATTTT; CDR3aa: CASMGRGVVNTIYF
d_gene: NA; abundance: NA; j_gene: TRBJ1-1; v_gene: TRBV27; CDR3nt: TGTGCCACGACCCCTTCCACGGGGACTGAAGCTTTCTTT; CDR3aa: CATTPSTGTEAFF
d_gene: NA; abundance: NA; j_gene: TRBJ1-2; v_gene: TRBV27; CDR3nt: TGTGCCAGCAGTTTTTCCTCTCCTGCTAGCTTTCTGAACTATGGCTACACCTTC; CDR3aa: CASSFSSPASFLNYGYTF
d_gene: TRBD1; abundance: once; j_gene: TRBJ1-2; v_gene: TRBV6-1; CDR3nt: TGTGCCAGCAGTGGATCGACAGGGGCCGAAAACACCTTC; CDR3aa: CASSGSTGAENTF
d_gene: TRBD1; abundance: NA; j_gene: TRBJ2-2; v_gene: TRBV6-4; CDR3nt: TGTGCCTCGAAGAGGGGGCCGAACACCGGGGAGCTGTTTTTT; CDR3aa: CASKRGPNTGELFF
d_gene: TRBD1; abundance: NA; j_gene: TRBJ2-3; v_gene: TRBV6-1; CDR3nt: TGTGCCAGCAGTGAACTCCAGGGGGGCACAGATACGCAGTATTTT; CDR3aa: CASSELQGGTDTQYF
d_gene: NA; abundance: NA; j_gene: TRBJ2-3; v_gene: TRBV14; CDR3nt: TGTGCCAGCAAACCAGGGGGAGGAGATACGCAGTATTTT; CDR3aa: CASKPGGGDTQYF
d_gene: TRBD2; abundance: NA; j_gene: TRBJ2-1; v_gene: TRBV5-4; CDR3nt: TGTGCCAGCAGCCCCCGAGGACTAGCGGGAGGGCCTGGAAAGTACAATGAGCAGTTCTTC; CDR3aa: CASSPRGLAGGPGKYNEQFF
d_gene: TRBD2; abundance: NA; j_gene: TRBJ2-3; v_gene: TRBV27; CDR3nt: TGTGCCAGCAGTCTCCTGACTAGCCTGGATACGCAGTATTTT; CDR3aa: CASSLLTSLDTQYF
d_gene: NA; abundance: NA; j_gene: TRBJ2-1; v_gene: TRBV6-4; CDR3nt: TGTGCCAGCAGCGCCTTGAGGAGGGTAGATGAGCAGTTCTTC; CDR3aa: CASSALRRVDEQFF
d_gene: NA; abundance: NA; j_gene: TRBJ1-1; v_gene: TRBV5-8; CDR3nt: TGTGCCAGCAGCTTGGCCTTTTGGCGGGGACTGAACACTGAAGCTTTCTTT; CDR3aa: CASSLAFWRGLNTEAFF
d_gene: NA; abundance: NA; j_gene: TRBJ1-4; v_gene: TRBV19; CDR3nt: TGTGCCAGTAGTACGACACAAGGATTTAATGAAAAACTGTTTTTT; CDR3aa: CASSTTQGFNEKLFF
d_gene: NA; abundance: NA; j_gene: TRBJ1-1; v_gene: TRBV7-2; CDR3nt: TGTGCCAGCAGCTTAGAAGGAGGGAGGACTGAAGCTTTCTTT; CDR3aa: CASSLEGGRTEAFF